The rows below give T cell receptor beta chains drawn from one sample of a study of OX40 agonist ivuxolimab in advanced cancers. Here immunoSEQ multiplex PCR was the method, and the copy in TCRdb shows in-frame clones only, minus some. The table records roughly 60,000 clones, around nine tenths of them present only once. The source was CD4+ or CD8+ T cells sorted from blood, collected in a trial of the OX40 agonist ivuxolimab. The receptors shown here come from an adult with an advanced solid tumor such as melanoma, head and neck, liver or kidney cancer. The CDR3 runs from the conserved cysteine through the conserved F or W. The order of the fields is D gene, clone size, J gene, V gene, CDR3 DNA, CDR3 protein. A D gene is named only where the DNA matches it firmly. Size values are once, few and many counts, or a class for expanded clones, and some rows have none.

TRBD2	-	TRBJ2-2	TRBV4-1	TGCGCCAGCAGCCGGGGACTAGCGGGAGTTGACACCGGGGAGCTGTTTTTT	CASSRGLAGVDTGELFF
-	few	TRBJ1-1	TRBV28	TGTGCCAGCACCTCTGGAAACATGAACACTGAAGCTTTCTTT	CASTSGNMNTEAFF
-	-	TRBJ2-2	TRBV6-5	TGTGCCAGCAGGGGACCCGGGGAGCTGTTTTTT	CASRGPGELFF
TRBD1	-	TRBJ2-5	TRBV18	TGTGCCAGCTCAGTCCCCGCGACAGGGGTTCAAGAGACCCAGTACTTC	CASSVPATGVQETQYF
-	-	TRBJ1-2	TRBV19	TGTGCCAGTAGTAAGGAGGGACATACCAACTATGGCTACACCTTC	CASSKEGHTNYGYTF
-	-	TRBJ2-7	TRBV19	TGTGCCAGTAGTATCCGGGGTCCCTCCTACGAGCAGTACTTC	CASSIRGPSYEQYF
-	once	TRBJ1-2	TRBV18	TGTGCCAGCTCCCCTACCCCAGGGCGGGACTATGGCTACACCTTC	CASSPTPGRDYGYTF
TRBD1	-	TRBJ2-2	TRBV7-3	TGTGCCAGCAGCCCAGACAGGGGTAGGGCCGGGGAGCTGTTTTTT	CASSPDRGRAGELFF
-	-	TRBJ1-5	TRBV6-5	TGTGCCAGCAGCAGGGGAAAACCCTCCAATCAGCCCCAGCATTTT	CASSRGKPSNQPQHF
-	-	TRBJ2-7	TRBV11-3	TGTGCCAGCAGCCTCAAAACAGGGACTCCCTACGAGCAGTACTTC	CASSLKTGTPYEQYF
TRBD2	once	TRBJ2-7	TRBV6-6	TGTGCCAGCAGCCCTACCGGGACTAGCGGGAACGAGCAGTACTTC	CASSPTGTSGNEQYF
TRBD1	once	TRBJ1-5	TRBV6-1	TGTGCCAGCAGTGCCGCCAGGGGGGCTAGCAATCAGCCCCAGCATTTT	CASSAARGASNQPQHF
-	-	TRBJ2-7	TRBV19	TGTGCCAGTAGTATAGACAGTTTCTACGAGCAGTACTTC	CASSIDSFYEQYF
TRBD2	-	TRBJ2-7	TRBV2	TGTGCCAGCAGTGATTTCGTGACTAGCCCCTACGAGCAGTACTTC	CASSDFVTSPYEQYF
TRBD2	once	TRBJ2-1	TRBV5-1	TGCGCCAGCAGCCCTACACGTAGTCCGAGGACTAGCTCCTACAATGAGCAGTTCTTC	CASSPTRSPRTSSYNEQFF
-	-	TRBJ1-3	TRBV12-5	TGTGCTAGTGGTTTGGTCTTAACAGGGAAGGGAAACACCATATATTTT	CASGLVLTGKGNTIYF
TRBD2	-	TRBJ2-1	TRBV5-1	TGCGCCAGCAGCTATGAGGGACTAGCGGGAGTATCGGGAGAGCAGTTCTTC	CASSYEGLAGVSGEQFF
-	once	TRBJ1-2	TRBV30	TGTGCCTGGAGTGAACAGGGAGGAAACTATGGCTACACCTTC	CAWSEQGGNYGYTF
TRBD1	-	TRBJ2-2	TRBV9	TGTGCCAGCAGCGTAGGGGACAGGGACATCAGGGAGCTGTTTTTT	CASSVGDRDIRELFF
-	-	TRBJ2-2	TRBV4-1	TGCGCCAGCAGCCAAGATCATACAGTTAACACCGGGGAGCTGTTTTTT	CASSQDHTVNTGELFF
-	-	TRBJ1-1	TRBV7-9	TGTGCCAGCAGCCCGTCGGGACGGAACACTGAAGCTTTCTTT	CASSPSGRNTEAFF
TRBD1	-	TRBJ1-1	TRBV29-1	TGCAGCGTCCTCGACCTTACAGGGGGCGCGGATGAAGCTTTCTTT	CSVLDLTGGADEAFF
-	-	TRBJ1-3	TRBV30	TGTGCCTGGACAAACTCTGGAAACACCATATATTTT	CAWTNSGNTIYF
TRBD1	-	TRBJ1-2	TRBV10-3	TGTGCCATCAGAGGACAGGGCGCCTATGGCTACACCTTC	CAIRGQGAYGYTF
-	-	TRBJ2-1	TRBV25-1	TGTGCCAGCAGTGAATGGGGCGTTAGCGGCGATGAGCAGTTCTTC	CASSEWGVSGDEQFF
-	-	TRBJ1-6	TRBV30	TGTGCCTGGACGGCGAGCTCCTATAATTCACCCCTCCACTTT	CAWTASSYNSPLHF
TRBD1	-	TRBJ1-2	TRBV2	TGTGCCAGCAGTAGGGACAGGGGTGTCGATGGCTACACCTTC	CASSRDRGVDGYTF
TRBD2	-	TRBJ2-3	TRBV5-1	TGCGCCAGCAGCTTGGCCACGGCTAGCGGGAGGGCCGTGGCAGATACGCAGTATTTT	CASSLATASGRAVADTQYF
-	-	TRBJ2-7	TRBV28	TGTGCCAGCAGTTTTTCTAGGTACGAGCAGTACTTC	CASSFSRYEQYF
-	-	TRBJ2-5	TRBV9	TGTGCCAGCAGCGTAGATGAGTTCGATAGTTGGGAAGAGACCCAGTACTTC	CASSVDEFDSWEETQYF